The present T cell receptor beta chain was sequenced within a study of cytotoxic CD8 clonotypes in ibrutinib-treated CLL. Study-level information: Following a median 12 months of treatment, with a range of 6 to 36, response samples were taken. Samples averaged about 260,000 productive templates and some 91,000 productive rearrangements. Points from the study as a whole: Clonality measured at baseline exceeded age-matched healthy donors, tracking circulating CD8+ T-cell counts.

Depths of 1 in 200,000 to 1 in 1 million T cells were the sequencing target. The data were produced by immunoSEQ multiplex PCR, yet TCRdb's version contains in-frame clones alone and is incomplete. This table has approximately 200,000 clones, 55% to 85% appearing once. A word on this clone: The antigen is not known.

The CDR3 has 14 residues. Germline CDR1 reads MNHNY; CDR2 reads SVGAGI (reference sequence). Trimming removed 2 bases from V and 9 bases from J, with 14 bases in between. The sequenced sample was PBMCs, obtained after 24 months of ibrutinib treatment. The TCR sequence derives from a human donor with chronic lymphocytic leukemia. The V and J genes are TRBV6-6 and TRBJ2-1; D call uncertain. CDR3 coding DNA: TGTGCCAGCAGTTACGAGACGGGCCCGGTTGAGCAGTTCTTC. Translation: CASSYETGPVEQFF.